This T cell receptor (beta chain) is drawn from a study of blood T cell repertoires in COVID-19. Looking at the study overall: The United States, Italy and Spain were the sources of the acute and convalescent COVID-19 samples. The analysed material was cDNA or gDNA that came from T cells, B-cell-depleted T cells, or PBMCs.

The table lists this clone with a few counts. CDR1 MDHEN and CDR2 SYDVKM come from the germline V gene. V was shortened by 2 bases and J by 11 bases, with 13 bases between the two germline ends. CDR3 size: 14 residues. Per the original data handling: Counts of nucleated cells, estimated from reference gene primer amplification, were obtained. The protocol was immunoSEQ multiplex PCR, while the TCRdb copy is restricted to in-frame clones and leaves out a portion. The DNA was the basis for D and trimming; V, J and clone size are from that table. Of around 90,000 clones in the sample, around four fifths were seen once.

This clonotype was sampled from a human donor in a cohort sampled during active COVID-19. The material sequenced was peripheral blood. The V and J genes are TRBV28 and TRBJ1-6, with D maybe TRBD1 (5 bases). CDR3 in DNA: TGTGCCAGCAGTTTACTCAGGGTCGTTACACCCCTCCACTTT. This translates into CASSLLRVVTPLHF.